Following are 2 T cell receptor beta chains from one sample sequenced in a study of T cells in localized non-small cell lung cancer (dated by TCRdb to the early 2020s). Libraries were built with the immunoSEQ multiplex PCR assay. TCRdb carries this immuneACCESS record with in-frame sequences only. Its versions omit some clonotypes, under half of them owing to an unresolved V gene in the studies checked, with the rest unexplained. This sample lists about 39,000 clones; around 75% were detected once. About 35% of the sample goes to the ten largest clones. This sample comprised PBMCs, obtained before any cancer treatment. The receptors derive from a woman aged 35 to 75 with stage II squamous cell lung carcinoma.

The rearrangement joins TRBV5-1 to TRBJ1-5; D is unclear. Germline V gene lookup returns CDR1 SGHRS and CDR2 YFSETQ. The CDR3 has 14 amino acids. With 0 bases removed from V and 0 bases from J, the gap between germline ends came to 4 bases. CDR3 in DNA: TGCGCCAGCAGCTTGGACAGTAGCAATCAGCCCCAGCATTTT. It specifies CASSLDSSNQPQHF.

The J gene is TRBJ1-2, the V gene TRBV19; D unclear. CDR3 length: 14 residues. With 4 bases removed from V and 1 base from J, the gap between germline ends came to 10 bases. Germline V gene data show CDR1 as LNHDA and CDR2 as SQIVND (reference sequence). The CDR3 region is CASSNRLLNYGYTF. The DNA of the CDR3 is TGTGCCAGTAGTAACCGTCTCCTTAACTATGGCTACACCTTC. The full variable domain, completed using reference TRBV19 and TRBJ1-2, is DGGITQSPKYLFRKEGQNVTLSCEQNLNHDAMYWYRQDPGQGLRLIYYSQIVNDFQKGDIAEGYSVSREKKESFPLTVTSAQKNPTAFYLCASSNRLLNYGYTFGSGTRLTVV.